Listed below are T cell receptor beta chains from one sample, sequenced in a study of shared clonotypes between healthy human individuals. Sequencing used immunoSEQ multiplex PCR; TCRdb keeps in-frame clones, though not all of them. The repertoire has 2,500,000 or so clones, 93% of them found once; the top ten carry 0.36%. The sample taken for sequencing was naive CD4+ T cells from PBMCs. The receptors stem from a man aged 18-30 years in good health. Some clones in this sample may be carry-over from other donors' samples. The CDR3 runs from the conserved cysteine through the conserved F or W. Each record gives: clone size, D gene, V gene, J gene, CDR3 protein, CDR3 DNA. D genes are given only for firm matches. Not every row has a clone size; where given, it reads once, few, many or a size class.

abundance: NA
d_gene: NA
v_gene: TRBV28
j_gene: TRBJ1-5
CDR3aa: CASSLGGGNQPQHF
CDR3nt: TGTGCCAGCAGTTTAGGGGGGGGCAATCAGCCCCAGCATTTT

abundance: NA
d_gene: NA
v_gene: TRBV28
j_gene: TRBJ1-2
CDR3aa: CASSLKPLYGYTF
CDR3nt: TGTGCCAGCAGTTTGAAGCCCCTCTATGGCTACACCTTC

abundance: NA
d_gene: TRBD2
v_gene: TRBV29-1
j_gene: TRBJ2-1
CDR3aa: CSASGRHNEQFF
CDR3nt: TGCAGCGCTAGCGGGAGACACAATGAGCAGTTCTTC

abundance: NA
d_gene: NA
v_gene: TRBV6-1
j_gene: TRBJ1-2
CDR3aa: CASSELGRGGYTF
CDR3nt: TGTGCCAGCAGTGAACTCGGCAGGGGTGGCTACACCTTC

abundance: NA
d_gene: NA
v_gene: TRBV28
j_gene: TRBJ1-5
CDR3aa: CASNLQAGRASNQPQHF
CDR3nt: TGTGCCAGCAACCTCCAAGCGGGGAGGGCTAGCAATCAGCCCCAGCATTTT

abundance: NA
d_gene: NA
v_gene: TRBV5-1
j_gene: TRBJ1-4
CDR3aa: CASSRDLEKLFF
CDR3nt: TGCGCCAGCAGCCGGGACCTTGAAAAACTGTTTTTT

abundance: NA
d_gene: NA
v_gene: TRBV9
j_gene: TRBJ2-3
CDR3aa: CASSVKGDTQYF
CDR3nt: TGTGCCAGCAGCGTAAAGGGGGATACGCAGTATTTT

abundance: NA
d_gene: NA
v_gene: TRBV7-9
j_gene: TRBJ2-7
CDR3aa: CASSLGPGEIIYEQYF
CDR3nt: TGTGCCAGCAGCTTAGGCCCGGGGGAGATTATCTACGAGCAGTACTTC

abundance: NA
d_gene: NA
v_gene: TRBV19
j_gene: TRBJ1-2
CDR3aa: CASSIFGRGYTF
CDR3nt: TGTGCCAGTAGTATCTTCGGTCGCGGCTACACCTTC

abundance: NA
d_gene: NA
v_gene: TRBV15
j_gene: TRBJ1-1
CDR3aa: CATSRDLEMNTEAFF
CDR3nt: TGTGCCACCAGCAGAGATCTGGAAATGAACACTGAAGCTTTCTTT

abundance: NA
d_gene: NA
v_gene: TRBV2
j_gene: TRBJ2-5
CDR3aa: CASSPEWGRETQYF
CDR3nt: TGTGCCAGCAGCCCAGAGTGGGGGAGAGAGACCCAGTACTTC

abundance: NA
d_gene: NA
v_gene: TRBV19
j_gene: TRBJ2-2
CDR3aa: CASSAGLILGELFF
CDR3nt: TGTGCCAGTAGTGCTGGACTAATCCTAGGGGAGCTGTTTTTT

abundance: NA
d_gene: NA
v_gene: TRBV15
j_gene: TRBJ2-7
CDR3aa: CATSRDRRGPYEQYF
CDR3nt: TGTGCCACCAGCAGAGATAGGAGGGGCCCCTACGAGCAGTACTTC

abundance: NA
d_gene: NA
v_gene: TRBV28
j_gene: TRBJ2-5
CDR3aa: CASSFRAQETQYF
CDR3nt: TGTGCCAGCAGTTTTCGGGCCCAAGAGACCCAGTACTTC

abundance: NA
d_gene: NA
v_gene: TRBV9
j_gene: TRBJ2-5
CDR3aa: CASSVEGRAQETQYF
CDR3nt: TGTGCCAGCAGCGTAGAGGGAAGGGCCCAAGAGACCCAGTACTTC

abundance: NA
d_gene: NA
v_gene: TRBV5-1
j_gene: TRBJ2-3
CDR3aa: CASSLRRTGDTQYF
CDR3nt: TGCGCCAGCAGCTTGAGGCGGACTGGCGATACGCAGTATTTT

abundance: NA
d_gene: NA
v_gene: TRBV7-6
j_gene: TRBJ1-1
CDR3aa: CASSPRRGSNTEAFF
CDR3nt: TGTGCCAGCAGCCCCCGGAGAGGGTCGAACACTGAAGCTTTCTTT

abundance: NA
d_gene: TRBD2
v_gene: TRBV10-3
j_gene: TRBJ2-1
CDR3aa: CAILQAGGNEQFF
CDR3nt: TGTGCCATCTTACAGGCGGGGGGCAATGAGCAGTTCTTC

abundance: NA
d_gene: NA
v_gene: TRBV5-1
j_gene: TRBJ2-5
CDR3aa: CASSLGVAAQETQYF
CDR3nt: TGCGCCAGCAGCTTGGGGGTAGCGGCTCAAGAGACCCAGTACTTC

abundance: NA
d_gene: NA
v_gene: TRBV7-9
j_gene: TRBJ2-2
CDR3aa: CASSLGTVNTGELFF
CDR3nt: TGTGCCAGCAGCTTAGGGACGGTGAACACCGGGGAGCTGTTTTTT

abundance: NA
d_gene: TRBD1
v_gene: TRBV30
j_gene: TRBJ1-1
CDR3aa: CAWSTGGTTEAFF
CDR3nt: TGTGCCTGGAGTACAGGGGGCACCACTGAAGCTTTCTTT

abundance: NA
d_gene: NA
v_gene: TRBV5-1
j_gene: TRBJ1-1
CDR3aa: CASSQGTGGLRSEAFF
CDR3nt: TGCGCCAGCAGCCAGGGGACCGGGGGATTGAGGTCTGAAGCTTTCTTT

abundance: NA
d_gene: TRBD2
v_gene: TRBV28
j_gene: TRBJ2-7
CDR3aa: CASRVASGSSYEQYF
CDR3nt: TGTGCCAGCAGGGTAGCTAGCGGGAGCTCCTACGAGCAGTACTTC

abundance: NA
d_gene: NA
v_gene: TRBV20-1
j_gene: TRBJ2-5
CDR3aa: CSARGSESQYF
CDR3nt: TGCAGTGCTAGAGGCTCAGAGAGCCAGTACTTC

abundance: NA
d_gene: TRBD1
v_gene: TRBV27
j_gene: TRBJ1-5
CDR3aa: CASSPRGRGNQPQHF
CDR3nt: TGTGCCAGCAGCCCAAGGGGCAGGGGGAATCAGCCCCAGCATTTT

abundance: NA
d_gene: NA
v_gene: TRBV25-1
j_gene: TRBJ1-3
CDR3aa: CASSDRTSGNTIYF
CDR3nt: TGTGCCAGCAGTGACAGGACCTCTGGAAACACCATATATTTT

abundance: NA
d_gene: NA
v_gene: TRBV27
j_gene: TRBJ1-5
CDR3aa: CASSFQGSNQPQHF
CDR3nt: TGTGCCAGCAGTTTTCAGGGTAGCAATCAGCCCCAGCATTTT

abundance: NA
d_gene: NA
v_gene: TRBV7-2
j_gene: TRBJ2-5
CDR3aa: CASSLILAGLKETQYF
CDR3nt: TGTGCCAGCAGCTTAATTCTCGCAGGACTTAAAGAGACCCAGTACTTC

abundance: NA
d_gene: TRBD1
v_gene: TRBV27
j_gene: TRBJ2-7
CDR3aa: CASSLEGQAYEQYF
CDR3nt: TGTGCCAGCAGTTTAGAAGGACAGGCCTACGAGCAGTACTTC

abundance: NA
d_gene: NA
v_gene: TRBV7-9
j_gene: TRBJ2-2
CDR3aa: CASSFLQGHTGELFF
CDR3nt: TGTGCCAGCAGCTTTCTCCAGGGACACACCGGGGAGCTGTTTTTT

abundance: NA
d_gene: TRBD1
v_gene: TRBV27
j_gene: TRBJ2-7
CDR3aa: CASNPSRDRSYEQYF
CDR3nt: TGTGCCAGCAATCCCTCCCGGGACAGAAGCTACGAGCAGTACTTC

abundance: NA
d_gene: NA
v_gene: TRBV11-1
j_gene: TRBJ2-1
CDR3aa: CASSSTAFNEQFF
CDR3nt: TGTGCCAGCAGCTCTACAGCTTTCAATGAGCAGTTCTTC

abundance: NA
d_gene: TRBD1
v_gene: TRBV18
j_gene: TRBJ2-1
CDR3aa: CASFLFTGGAGNEQFF
CDR3nt: TGTGCCAGCTTCTTATTTACAGGGGGCGCGGGCAATGAGCAGTTCTTC

abundance: once
d_gene: NA
v_gene: TRBV6-1
j_gene: TRBJ2-2
CDR3aa: CASSREFLAGELFF
CDR3nt: TGTGCCAGCAGTCGGGAATTCCTAGCCGGGGAGCTGTTTTTT

abundance: NA
d_gene: TRBD2
v_gene: TRBV5-4
j_gene: TRBJ2-3
CDR3aa: CASSLVIGGRTDTQYF
CDR3nt: TGTGCCAGCAGCTTGGTTATAGGCGGGAGGACAGATACGCAGTATTTT

abundance: once
d_gene: NA
v_gene: TRBV6-5
j_gene: TRBJ1-3
CDR3aa: CASSKPGSSGNTIYF
CDR3nt: TGTGCCAGCAGCAAGCCTGGGAGCTCTGGAAACACCATATATTTT

abundance: NA
d_gene: TRBD2
v_gene: TRBV2
j_gene: TRBJ2-1
CDR3aa: CASSIGRMTGYEQFF
CDR3nt: TGTGCCAGCAGCATCGGGAGGATGACGGGGTATGAGCAGTTCTTC

abundance: NA
d_gene: NA
v_gene: TRBV7-2
j_gene: TRBJ1-2
CDR3aa: CASSAPPLVGYTF
CDR3nt: TGTGCCAGCAGCGCCCCACCACTGGTTGGCTACACCTTC

abundance: once
d_gene: NA
v_gene: TRBV5-5
j_gene: TRBJ1-5
CDR3aa: CASSPRGGVKGNQPQHF
CDR3nt: TGTGCCAGCAGCCCCCGGGGAGGCGTCAAGGGAAATCAGCCCCAGCATTTT

abundance: NA
d_gene: TRBD1
v_gene: TRBV19
j_gene: TRBJ2-7
CDR3aa: CASSIATWTGGTHEQYF
CDR3nt: TGTGCCAGTAGTATAGCCACCTGGACAGGGGGCACCCACGAGCAGTACTTC

abundance: NA
d_gene: TRBD1
v_gene: TRBV7-9
j_gene: TRBJ1-6
CDR3aa: CASSTDRGNSPLHF
CDR3nt: TGTGCCAGCAGCACCGACAGGGGAAATTCACCCCTCCACTTT

abundance: NA
d_gene: TRBD1
v_gene: TRBV6-4
j_gene: TRBJ2-1
CDR3aa: CASSVGTGVRNEQFF
CDR3nt: TGTGCCAGCAGTGTGGGGACAGGAGTTAGGAATGAGCAGTTCTTC

abundance: NA
d_gene: TRBD2
v_gene: TRBV9
j_gene: TRBJ2-7
CDR3aa: CASSPRLAGRYEQYF
CDR3nt: TGTGCCAGCAGCCCACGACTAGCGGGTAGATACGAGCAGTACTTC

abundance: NA
d_gene: NA
v_gene: TRBV28
j_gene: TRBJ1-4
CDR3aa: CASSKITGKLFF
CDR3nt: TGTGCCAGCAGCAAAATCACAGGAAAACTGTTTTTT

abundance: NA
d_gene: NA
v_gene: TRBV7-8
j_gene: TRBJ2-2
CDR3aa: CASSLVATGELFF
CDR3nt: TGTGCCAGCAGCTTAGTGGCTACCGGGGAGCTGTTTTTT

abundance: once
d_gene: NA
v_gene: TRBV28
j_gene: TRBJ2-5
CDR3aa: CASSSARQTQYF
CDR3nt: TGTGCCAGCAGTTCCGCCCGACAGACCCAGTACTTC

abundance: NA
d_gene: NA
v_gene: TRBV4-3
j_gene: TRBJ2-1
CDR3aa: CASSQDGVGNEQFF
CDR3nt: TGCGCCAGCAGCCAAGATGGGGTGGGGAATGAGCAGTTCTTC